This TCR beta chain was found in a study of Ad26.COV2.S vaccination and SARS-CoV-2 variants. Overall study context: As a participant in COV1001, the donor was in the Ad26.COV2.S trial arm. The study, taken as a whole, reports: It was reported that spike-specific CD8+ and CD4+ T cell responses were substantially broad after vaccination.

The treatment is: roughly 20 received Ad26.COV2.S at low or high dose, single or two shots; 5 received placebo; per-sample allocation not given. Each sample was drawn 63 days after the first injection (of vaccine or placebo). Produced via immunoSEQ multiplex PCR; TCRdb's table is partial and in-frame only. The sample contains about 480,000 clones, roughly 85% of which appear only once. V lost 1 base to trimming and J lost 6 bases; unmatched junction nucleotides: 8. The CDR3 has 16 amino acids. Looked up from germline, CDR1 is LNHDA and CDR2 is SQIVND (reference sequence). With regard to this clone: The antigen is unknown.

The gene calls are TRBV19 and TRBJ2-2; the match to TRBD1 covers 7 bases. This clonotype originated in a person between 18 and 65 years old who received the Ad26.COV2.S COVID-19 vaccine or a placebo. Specimen: peripheral blood, collected in a trial of Ad26.COV2.S vaccine versus placebo. The CDR3 region has the DNA TGTGCCAGTAGTATAGGGACGAACAGGGGATCCGGGGAGCTGTTTTTT. It translates to CASSIGTNRGSGELFF.